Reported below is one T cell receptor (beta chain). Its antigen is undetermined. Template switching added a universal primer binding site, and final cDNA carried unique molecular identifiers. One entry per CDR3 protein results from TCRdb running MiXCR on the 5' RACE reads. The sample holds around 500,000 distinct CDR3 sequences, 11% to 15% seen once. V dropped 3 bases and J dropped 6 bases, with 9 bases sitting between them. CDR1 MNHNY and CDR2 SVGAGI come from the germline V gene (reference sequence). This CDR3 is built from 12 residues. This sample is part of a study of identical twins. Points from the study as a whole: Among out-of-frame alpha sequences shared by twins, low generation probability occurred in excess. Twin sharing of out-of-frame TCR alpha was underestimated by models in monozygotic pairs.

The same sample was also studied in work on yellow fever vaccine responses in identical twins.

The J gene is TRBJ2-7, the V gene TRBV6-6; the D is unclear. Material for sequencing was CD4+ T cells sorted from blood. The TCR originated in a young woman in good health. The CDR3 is CASSYNAAEQYF. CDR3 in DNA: TGTGCCAGCAGTTATAATGCGGCCGAGCAGTACTTC.